These 19 T cell receptor beta chains came from one sample sequenced in a study of cytotoxic CD8 clonotypes in ibrutinib-treated CLL. Sequencing was performed with immunoSEQ multiplex PCR; in TCRdb, only in-frame clones are kept and a portion is missing. The repertoire includes some 61,000 clones, about 63% of them detected once, and about 5.7% sits in the top ten. The source material was PBMCs, sampled after 12 months of ibrutinib treatment. Receptors were obtained from a human donor with chronic lymphocytic leukemia.

The chain links TRBV5-5 to TRBJ2-3; 7 nucleotides agree with TRBD1. The CDR3 length is 15 residues. Germline-derived CDR1 and CDR2 are SGHKS and YYEKEE (reference sequence). V trimming: 0 bases; J trimming: 7 bases; junction bases outside the gene matches: 8. The CDR3 is CASSLAGQIKYTQYF. Here the CDR3 DNA reads TGTGCCAGCAGCTTGGCGGGACAGATAAAATATACGCAGTATTTT.

This chain links TRBV19 with TRBJ1-3, with TRBD1 matching 7 bases. The CDR3 has 13 amino acids. V shed 10 bases, J shed 1 base, and the junction held 4 bases outside the gene matches. Per germline, CDR1 LNHDA and CDR2 SQIVND (reference sequence). In DNA, the CDR3 is TGTGCCACGAACAGGGGATCTGGAAACACCATATATTTT. Protein: CATNRGSGNTIYF.

The rearrangement uses TRBV7-6 and TRBJ2-7; 7 bases are shared with TRBD1. The trim removed 1 base at V and 3 bases at J, leaving 12 bases unmatched. The CDR3 runs 17 residues. CDR1 and CDR2 (germline): SGHVS, FNYEAQ. CDR3: CASSLGPGGTMFYEQYF. In nucleotides, the CDR3 is TGTGCCAGCAGCTTAGGTCCAGGGGGAACAATGTTCTACGAGCAGTACTTC.

The chain's CDR3 is CASSSAHTDTQYF. The CDR3 DNA reads TGTGCCAGCAGCTCCGCCCACACAGATACGCAGTATTTT. The chain is built from TRBV7-2 and TRBJ2-3, with D unresolved. CDR3 length: 13 amino acids. Trimming removed 4 bases from V and 2 bases from J, with 7 bases in between. Germline V lookup: CDR1 SGHTA, CDR2 FQGNSA.

This rearrangement joins TRBV14 to TRBJ2-1, with unresolved D. V was clipped by 1 base and J by 5 bases, with 6 bases between them. Germline CDR1 and CDR2: SGHDN and FVKESK. The length of the CDR3 is 13 residues. CDR3 amino acids: CASSQVYDNEQFF. As DNA, the CDR3 is TGTGCCAGCAGCCAAGTGTACGACAATGAGCAGTTCTTC.

The rearrangement links TRBV10-2 to TRBJ2-7; perhaps TRBD1 as D (6 bases). Trimming shortened V by 7 bases and J by 3 bases, and 7 bases separated the two germline ends. This CDR3 has 11 residues. Per germline, CDR1 WSHSY and CDR2 SAAADI. CDR3 nucleotides: TGCGCCAGCAAGACAGGCTACGAGCAGTACTTC. This sequence encodes CASKTGYEQYF.

This clone came up once. This chain connects TRBV19 to TRBJ1-3; D is undetermined. V was trimmed by 3 bases and J by 0 bases, leaving 12 bases between them. Germline loops: CDR1 LNHDA, CDR2 SQIVND (reference sequence). The CDR3 is 16 residues long. CDR3 sequence (DNA): TGTGCCAGTAGTATGGCTCGCCCGCTCTCTGGAAACACCATATATTTT. As protein: CASSMARPLSGNTIYF.

This chain uses TRBV18 with TRBJ2-3; D is unclear. There are 16 residues in the CDR3. Trimming removed 0 bases from V and 0 bases from J, with 10 bases in between. CDR1 is KGHSH and CDR2 is LQKENI in the germline V gene. The CDR3 DNA sequence: TGTGCCAGCTCACCACCGTCTGGACCCAGCACAGATACGCAGTATTTT. Amino acids: CASSPPSGPSTDTQYF.

The rearrangement joins TRBV5-6 to TRBJ1-3; 8 bases fit TRBD1. This CDR3 comprises 15 residues. V was clipped by 1 base and J by 6 bases; unmatched bases: 6. Germline V gene lookup returns CDR1 SGHDT and CDR2 YYEEEE. The CDR3 DNA is TGTGCCAGCAGCTTGATCGGGCAGGGGGCAAACACCATATATTTT. Translating gives CASSLIGQGANTIYF.

This clone was seen only once. CDR3 sequence: CASSPLMEEASGNTIYF. For the CDR3, the DNA is TGTGCCAGCTCACCCCTCATGGAAGAGGCCTCTGGAAACACCATATATTTT. The rearrangement links TRBV18 to TRBJ1-3; D is unclear. The CDR3 spans 17 residues. CDR1 and CDR2 from the germline V gene are KGHSH and LQKENI. V dropped 3 bases and J dropped 0 bases, with 15 bases sitting between them.

The chain combines TRBV5-4 with TRBJ2-7; 10 bases are a match to TRBD1. The CDR3 consists of 15 residues. Germline V gene lookup returns CDR1 SGHNT and CDR2 YYREEE (reference sequence). Trimming took 4 bases from V and 6 from J; bases not matched to a gene: 10. CDR3 nucleotide sequence: TGTGCCAGCAGCCCGCGGGGGACAGGGGTAATCGAGCAGTACTTC. Its protein product is CASSPRGTGVIEQYF.

The DNA for the CDR3 is TGTGCCAGCAGCTTGGATGGGGGAGATACGCAGTATTTT. It translates to CASSLDGGDTQYF. The chain has TRBV5-4 and TRBJ2-3; D tentatively fits TRBD1 or TRBD2 (5 bases each). The CDR3 length is 13 residues. Germline lookup yields CDR1 SGHNT and CDR2 YYREEE (reference sequence). V dropped 0 bases and J dropped 5 bases, with 7 bases sitting between them.

This clone was seen more than once but under ten times. The V and J genes are TRBV5-1 and TRBJ2-5; a possible D gene is TRBD2 (5 bases). Germline CDR1 and CDR2: SGHRS and YFSETQ. CDR3 length equals 15 residues. Trimming shortened V by 0 bases and J by 2 bases, and 11 bases separated the two germline ends. The CDR3 here is CASSLEVGEQETQYF. The DNA for the CDR3 is TGCGCCAGCAGCTTGGAAGTCGGGGAACAAGAGACCCAGTACTTC.

The chain employs TRBV5-4 and TRBJ2-5; 7 positions agree with TRBD1. The CDR3 consists of 15 residues. J lost 5 bases, V lost 0 bases, and 7 bases had no gene match. Per germline, CDR1 SGHNT and CDR2 YYREEE (reference sequence). The CDR3 here is CASSLDPTGSETQYF. The CDR3 DNA reads TGTGCCAGCAGCTTGGATCCGACAGGGTCGGAGACCCAGTACTTC.

By sample fraction, this clone is medium-sized (0.01 to 0.1%). The gene calls are TRBV5-8 and TRBJ1-2; D is possibly TRBD1 (6 bases). Deletions cut 3 bases from V and 4 bases from J, with 13 bases between. The CDR3 totals 14 residues. Germline-derived CDR1 and CDR2 are SGHTS and YDEGEE. CDR3 loop: CASSSGGTGYGYTF. The CDR3 nucleotides are TGTGCCAGCAGCTCGGGGGGCACCGGCTATGGCTACACCTTC.

The rearrangement links TRBV4-2 to TRBJ2-2, with 14 bases that match TRBD2. CDR1 and CDR2 (germline): LGHNA, YNFKEQ. This CDR3 contains 17 residues. Trimming at V came to 8 bases and at J to 0 bases, leaving 5 bases not matched to a gene. This CDR3 reads CASGGLAGGSNTGELFF. DNA of the CDR3: TGTGCCAGCGGCGGACTAGCGGGGGGTTCGAACACCGGGGAGCTGTTTTTT.

The J gene is TRBJ1-1, the V gene TRBV18; tentatively, D is TRBD1 (5 bases). The CDR3 runs to 15 residues. Per the germline V gene, CDR1 is KGHSH and CDR2 is LQKENI. Trimming left V 3 bases short and J 0 bases short, with 11 bases between. CDR3 DNA: TGTGCCAGCTCACCCCAGGGCACCATGAACACTGAAGCTTTCTTT. This encodes CASSPQGTMNTEAFF.

The J gene is TRBJ2-1, the V gene TRBV27; 13 bases are shared with TRBD2. Germline lookup yields CDR1 MNHEY and CDR2 SMNVEV (reference sequence). The CDR3 runs to 16 residues. V lost 3 bases and J lost 5; bases outside the gene matches: 4. This chain's CDR3 is CASSFRLAGGNNEQFF. The CDR3 DNA reads as TGTGCCAGCAGTTTCCGACTAGCGGGGGGCAACAATGAGCAGTTCTTC.

The chain uses TRBV6-5 and TRBJ1-3, with D possibly matching TRBD1 (5 bases). CDR1 MNHEY and CDR2 SVGAGI come from the germline V gene. Between the trimmed V and J ends, which lost 6 bases and 1 base, there was a span of 10 bases. The CDR3 is 14 residues long. The chain's CDR3 is CASRGGPSGNTIYF. As DNA, the CDR3 is TGTGCCAGCAGGGGGGGTCCGTCTGGAAACACCATATATTTT.